The 20 T cell receptor beta chains below were found in one sample sequenced in a study of cytomegalovirus exposure and HLA in healthy donors. Generated by immunoSEQ multiplex PCR, the TCRdb table keeps only in-frame clones and is missing some. The profile shows more than 110,000 clones, roughly 90% of them singletons. What was sequenced was PBMCs. The receptors here all came from a man between 18 and 29 years old in good health and CMV-seronegative.

The chain is built from TRBV14 and TRBJ2-1, with D maybe TRBD2 (6 bases). With 5 bases removed from V and 10 bases from J, the gap between germline ends came to 9 bases. Germline V gene data show CDR1 as SGHDN and CDR2 as FVKESK. The CDR3 sequence is 11 residues long. In DNA, the CDR3 is TGTGCCAGCAGCGGGGCGGGAGAGCAGTTCTTC. This sequence encodes CASSGAGEQFF.

The rearrangement uses TRBV6-5 and TRBJ1-5, with no clear D. V was clipped by 5 bases and J by 0 bases, with 11 bases between them. The germline gives CDR1 MNHEY, CDR2 SVGAGI. The CDR3 consists of 15 residues. CDR3 nucleotide sequence: TGTGCCAGCAGTCTCGACACCAATAGCAATCAGCCCCAGCATTTT. Protein product: CASSLDTNSNQPQHF.

The V call is TRBV9, the J call TRBJ2-5; D is possibly TRBD2 (5 bases). V was clipped by 0 bases and J by 1 base, with 7 bases between them. Germline loops: CDR1 SGDLS, CDR2 YYNGEE. This CDR3 comprises 14 residues. CDR3 sequence reads: CASSVGAVQETQYF. The CDR3 bases are TGTGCCAGCAGCGTAGGAGCGGTCCAAGAGACCCAGTACTTC.

The rearrangement joins TRBV5-1 to TRBJ1-1; TRBD1 agrees at 7 bases. V shed 7 bases, J shed 8 bases, and the junction held 8 bases outside the gene matches. CDR3 length: 12 residues. Per germline, CDR1 SGHRS and CDR2 YFSETQ. The CDR3: CASAETGTEAFF. CDR3 DNA sequence: TGCGCCAGCGCCGAGACAGGGACAGAAGCTTTCTTT.

This chain links TRBV27 with TRBJ2-7, with 9 bases matching TRBD2. Germline V CDR1 and CDR2: MNHEY, SMNVEV (reference sequence). Losses at the gene ends were 5 bases for V and 0 bases for J; bases not matched to a gene: 5. The CDR3 has 15 residues. CDR3 in amino acids: CASSLSGGLSYEQYF. DNA of the CDR3: TGTGCCAGCAGTCTTAGCGGGGGTCTCTCCTACGAGCAGTACTTC.

The genes are TRBV10-3 and TRBJ2-5; perhaps TRBD1 as D (6 bases). Germline V gene sequence: CDR1 ENHRY, CDR2 SYGVKD. The CDR3 loop spans 17 amino acids. Trimming removed 10 bases from V and 1 base from J, with 25 bases in between. Here the CDR3 DNA reads TGTGCCACCCGAATTTACACAGGGTTGGCCAGCCAAGAGACCCAGTACTTC. Translation gives CATRIYTGLASQETQYF.

The genes are TRBV4-3 and TRBJ2-5, with 8 positions matching TRBD1. Unmatched junction bases numbered 14, after V lost 1 base and J lost 4 bases. Germline V gives CDR1 LGHNA, CDR2 YSLEER. There are 18 residues in the CDR3. CDR3 sequence: CASSQGWPGGAAGETQYF. CDR3 sequence (DNA): TGCGCCAGCAGCCAAGGTTGGCCAGGGGGCGCCGCGGGAGAGACCCAGTACTTC.

This clone was picked up a small number of times. The CDR3 DNA reads as TGTGCCAGCAGCTTAGCGCACATCTGGGAGCAGTACTTC. Translation gives CASSLAHIWEQYF. This sequence joins TRBV7-9 and TRBJ2-7, with unresolved D. Germline CDR1 and CDR2: SEHNR and FQNEAQ (reference sequence). The V gene lost 0 bases and the J gene lost 7 bases, with 10 bases spanning the gap. The length of the CDR3 is 13 residues.

V and J are TRBV11-2 and TRBJ2-6; no firm D call. V was cut by 6 bases and J by 0 bases, with 12 bases left in between. The CDR3 is made up of 16 amino acids. Germline V gene data show CDR1 as SGHAT and CDR2 as FQNNGV. The CDR3 spells CASSPHPYSGANVLTF. CDR3 DNA sequence: TGTGCCAGCAGTCCTCATCCCTACTCTGGGGCCAACGTCCTGACTTTC.

This chain uses TRBV6-6 with TRBJ2-5; 11 bases align to TRBD2. Germline V gene data show CDR1 as MNHNY and CDR2 as SVGAGI (reference sequence). The CDR3 length is 16 residues. Trimming at V came to 7 bases and at J to 9 bases, leaving 16 bases not matched to a gene. The CDR3 region has the DNA TGTGCCAGCACCAAAACGACTAGCGGGACCCCCATGGCCCAGTACTTC. Protein: CASTKTTSGTPMAQYF.

The chain combines TRBV4-3 with TRBJ2-1, with D perhaps TRBD2 (5 bases). This CDR3 region has 15 residues. V was cut by 5 bases and J by 9 bases, with 20 bases left in between. Germline V gene lookup returns CDR1 LGHNA and CDR2 YSLEER. CDR3 amino acids: CASSYTSPWGAEQFF. DNA of the CDR3: TGCGCCAGCAGCTATACCTCCCCTTGGGGAGCTGAGCAGTTCTTC.

The chain is built from TRBV25-1 and TRBJ1-5; D is unclear. The CDR3 sequence is 13 residues long. Trimming took 5 bases from V and 2 from J, leaving 7 bases between them. Germline CDR1 MGHDK, CDR2 SYGVNS. CDR3 amino acids: CASSSGGNQPQHF. As DNA, the CDR3 is TGTGCCAGCAGTTCGGGTGGCAATCAGCCCCAGCATTTT.

This clone appeared once. This chain connects TRBV18 to TRBJ2-3; the match to TRBD2 covers 11 bases. The J segment lost 5 bases and the V segment lost 1 base, leaving 5 bases of the junction unmatched. Germline-derived CDR1 and CDR2 are KGHSH and LQKENI. The CDR3 extends over 16 amino acids. CDR3 coding DNA: TGTGCCAGCTCACCACTTCTAGCGGGAGGATTAGATACGCAGTATTTT. Its translation is CASSPLLAGGLDTQYF.

The count of this clone is one. The V gene is TRBV18, the J gene TRBJ2-3, with a weak D call TRBD2 (5 bases). The length of the CDR3 is 16 residues. V lost 0 bases, J lost 6 bases, and 16 bases lay in between. CDR1 KGHSH and CDR2 LQKENI come from the germline V gene. As DNA, the CDR3 is TGTGCCAGCTCACCACCGGTGATGGTGAGAGGGGATACGCAGTATTTT. It encodes CASSPPVMVRGDTQYF.

This clone was seen a single time. The chain links TRBV25-1 to TRBJ2-5; 8 bases map to TRBD1. Trimming took 3 bases from V and 5 from J; bases not matched to a gene: 5. The CDR3 has 14 residues. The germline gives CDR1 MGHDK, CDR2 SYGVNS. The CDR3 coding sequence is TGTGCCAGCAGTGACCCAGGGGGCGCCGAGACCCAGTACTTC. Its protein is CASSDPGGAETQYF.

This sequence joins TRBV13 and TRBJ2-7; 7 positions match TRBD1. The V and J ends lost 5 bases and 1 base, in that order; junction bases with no gene match: 5. Per the germline V gene, CDR1 is PRHDT and CDR2 is FYEKMQ (reference sequence). The CDR3 length is 14 residues. CDR3 amino acids: CASSTTGISYEQYF. CDR3 nucleotide sequence: TGTGCCAGCAGCACGACAGGGATTTCCTACGAGCAGTACTTC. The full variable domain, completed using reference TRBV13 and TRBJ2-7, is AAGVIQSPRHLIKEKRETATLKCYPIPRHDTVYWYQQGPGQDPQFLISFYEKMQSDKGSIPDRFSAQQFSDYHSELNMSSLELGDSALYFCASSTTGISYEQYFGPGTRLTVT.

The chain recombines TRBV19 with TRBJ1-5, with 7 bases identical to TRBD1. The CDR3 is made up of 17 amino acids. The V gene's germline CDR1 is LNHDA and CDR2 SQIVND (reference sequence). V lost 5 bases and J lost 5; bases outside the gene matches: 15. CDR3: CASSPQGTSRYHQPQHF. The CDR3 coding sequence is TGTGCCAGTAGTCCACAGGGGACATCGCGATACCATCAGCCCCAGCATTTT.

This clone was counted a single time. The chain employs TRBV2 and TRBJ2-7; D call uncertain. Germline lookup yields CDR1 SNHLY and CDR2 FYNNEI. Trimming shortened V by 6 bases and J by 3 bases, and 12 bases separated the two germline ends. CDR3 length: 13 residues. Written as DNA, the CDR3 is TGTGCCAGCAGGGGCTCGGCAATCTACGAGCAGTACTTC. This gives the protein CASRGSAIYEQYF.

The CDR3 DNA reads TGCGCCAGCAGCCAAGTAGGCGGTGGCGCTGAAGCTTTCTTT. This codes for CASSQVGGGAEAFF. This chain links TRBV4-1 with TRBJ1-1; D gene unclear. Germline assignment: CDR1 MGHRA and CDR2 YSYEKL. The germline V and J ends were trimmed by 1 base and 6 bases, with 12 bases remaining between them. The CDR3 totals 14 residues.

The chain couples TRBV11-2 to TRBJ1-4; the D is unclear. Germline lookup yields CDR1 SGHAT and CDR2 FQNNGV. V was pared by 0 bases and J by 13 bases, with 21 bases between. The CDR3 is made up of 16 amino acids. In DNA form, the CDR3 reads TGTGCCAGCAGCTTAGATCATGGACGGTGGAATGGAGGACTGTTTTTT. The encoded protein is CASSLDHGRWNGGLFF.